The entry below describes one T cell receptor beta chain. The antigen remains unidentified. The data stem from a study of CD4 T cells in relation to SARS-CoV-2 and coronaviruses. Study context: Patient ages ranged from 21 to 72, median 38. The restricting HLA molecule for shared crossreactive spike epitopes was mapped. The study's findings and limits: In around two thirds of donors, memory CD4+ clonotypes crossrecognized SARS-CoV-2 and at least one common cold coronavirus spike.

The repertoire was sequenced with immunoSEQ multiplex PCR; TCRdb's copy has only in-frame clones and lacks some. The table records around 30,000 clones, under 80% of them present only once. 9.4 x 10^4 or so naive or memory CD4+ cells were cultured with CEF peptides for roughly eleven days. The V and J ends lost 8 bases and 0 bases respectively, with 13 bases between them. This CDR3 contains 15 residues. Germline CDR1 reads MDHEN; CDR2 reads SYDVKM. This chain uses TRBV28 with TRBJ2-2; D is perhaps TRBD2 (5 bases). The receptor was derived from an adult with COVID-19. Input material: memory CD4+ T cells from PBMCs, cultured in vitro. The CDR3 region is CASWTPFANTGELFF. Written as DNA, the CDR3 is TGTGCCAGCTGGACTCCCTTTGCGAACACCGGGGAGCTGTTTTTT.